This record looks at one TCR beta chain sequence and its context. The data derive from a study of blood T cell repertoires in COVID-19. Study details: Spain, Italy and the United States supplied samples that represented acute and convalescent COVID-19. PBMCs, B-cell-depleted T cells, or T cells provided the cDNA or gDNA that made up the material.

TCRdb's copy holds only in-frame clones and misses some; the assay was immunoSEQ multiplex PCR. The table has 70,000 or so clones, approximately 85% seen once. Germline V gives CDR1 SGHRS, CDR2 YFSETQ. The CDR3 has 14 amino acids. V trimming: 8 bases; J trimming: 4 bases; junction bases outside the gene matches: 8. The chain joins TRBV5-1 to TRBJ2-2; TRBD1 aligns across 7 bases. This receptor was taken from an elderly woman with active or convalescent COVID-19. Sequencing used peripheral blood. Written as DNA, the CDR3 is TGCGCCAGTAAGACAGGGAGTGGCACCGGGGAGCTGTTTTTT. Translating gives CASKTGSGTGELFF.